One sample yielded the 3 T cell receptor beta chains listed below, sequenced in a study of blood T cell repertoires in COVID-19. Sequencing was performed with immunoSEQ multiplex PCR; in TCRdb, only in-frame clones are kept and a portion is missing. Of about 250,000 clones listed, nearly 90% are singletons. Sequencing was performed on peripheral blood. Receptor source: a man between 18 and 29 years old with active or convalescent COVID-19.

The chain couples TRBV28 to TRBJ1-1, with D perhaps matching TRBD1 (5 bases). V was cut by 2 bases and J by 5 bases, with 15 bases left in between. The germline CDR1 and CDR2 sequences are MDHEN and SYDVKM. The CDR3 is 15 amino acids. The CDR3 region is CASSLRGAKWTEAFF. The CDR3 region has the DNA TGTGCCAGCAGTTTAAGGGGCGCAAAATGGACTGAAGCTTTCTTT.

With respect to this clone: At one end the junction does not follow the germline gene, possibly because of a read error. The chain links TRBV6-2 or TRBV6-3 to TRBJ2-7; 8 nucleotides match TRBD1. The germline gives CDR1 MNHEY, CDR2 SVGEGT. The CDR3 runs to 12 residues. CDR3 loop: CASSYFRQGAWF. Written as DNA, the CDR3 is TGTGCCAGCAGTTACTTCCGCCAGGGGGCCTGGTTC.

The J gene is TRBJ1-2, the V gene TRBV29-1, with D unresolved. Germline V gene data show CDR1 as SQVTM and CDR2 as ANQGSEA. The CDR3 is 13 amino acids. V lost 4 bases to trimming and J lost 4 bases, with 13 bases between them. The CDR3 region is CSVVRGVGYGYTF. The CDR3 coding sequence is TGCAGCGTTGTTCGGGGTGTAGGCTATGGCTACACCTTC.